This TCR beta chain stems from a study of cytomegalovirus exposure and HLA in healthy donors. On the study more broadly: A preliminary data release comprised around 90 million unique TCRs obtained from HLA-typed donors.

Study-level results: The likely explanation for a cluster of highly shared sequence variants was sequencing artifact.

As for this clone: The antigen is undetermined.

Both 60 Vbeta primers and 13 Jbeta primers went into the PCR. Measured with immunoSEQ multiplex PCR; TCRdb has only the in-frame clones, and not every one. The sample contains 40,000 or so clones, approximately 90% of which appear only once. The CDR3 loop spans 15 amino acids. With 6 bases clipped from V and 7 bases from J, the junction kept 13 bases outside the gene matches. Germline-derived CDR1 and CDR2 are SNHLY and FYNNEI. Sequenced sample: PBMCs. The source is a woman between 35 and 50 years old in good health and CMV-seropositive. The chain is built from TRBV2 and TRBJ2-7, with 9 bases that match TRBD1. The CDR3 loop is CASREQGASTEEQYF. The CDR3 DNA reads as TGTGCCAGCAGGGAACAGGGGGCCTCTACGGAAGAGCAGTACTTC.